These 20 T cell receptor beta chains originate from one sample sequenced in a study of blood T cell repertoires in COVID-19. The protocol was immunoSEQ multiplex PCR, while the TCRdb copy is restricted to in-frame clones and leaves out a portion. This sample yields more than 200,000 clones, of which roughly four fifths are seen a single time; under 2% belongs to the top ten. The sample was PBMCs or T cells enriched from blood (not recorded which). Source of these receptors: a man in his sixties who had recovered from COVID-19.

This chain joins TRBV25-1 and TRBJ2-5; tentative D call: TRBD2 (5 bases). The CDR3 spans 14 residues. Trimming stripped 2 bases from V and 4 bases from J, with 11 bases between. The germline gives CDR1 MGHDK, CDR2 SYGVNS. The CDR3 DNA is TGTGCCAGCAGTGAAAGCGGCAGCGTAGAGACCCAGTACTTC. Amino acid sequence: CASSESGSVETQYF.

The CDR3 DNA follows: TGCGCCAGCAGCTTGGGGGCGTCTCAAGGAAACACCATATATTTT. This sequence encodes CASSLGASQGNTIYF. V gene TRBV5-1 combines with J gene TRBJ1-3; D ambiguous. The CDR3 has 15 residues. CDR1 is SGHRS, CDR2 YFSETQ, per germline. V was shortened by 0 bases and J by 4 bases, with 11 bases between the two germline ends.

The chain recombines TRBV2 with TRBJ1-5, with TRBD1 as a possible D gene (5 bases). The CDR3 is made up of 13 amino acids. V was cut by 7 bases and J by 3 bases, with 10 bases left in between. In germline, CDR1 is SNHLY, CDR2 FYNNEI. The CDR3 protein is CASKGGVNQPQHF. Here the CDR3 DNA reads TGTGCCAGCAAGGGAGGGGTCAATCAGCCCCAGCATTTT.

The chain recombines TRBV5-1 with TRBJ2-1; TRBD2 aligns across 7 bases. This CDR3 is 16 amino acids long. After removal of 6 bases from V and 1 base from J, the junction contained 10 bases not matched to a gene. CDR1 SGHRS and CDR2 YFSETQ come from the germline V gene. The CDR3: CASTLSGGVSYNEQFF. DNA of the CDR3: TGCGCCAGCACCCTATCTGGGGGGGTTTCCTACAATGAGCAGTTCTTC.

This chain links TRBV11-3 with TRBJ2-7; D uncertain. This CDR3 spans 14 amino acids. Germline V gene lookup returns CDR1 SGHNT and CDR2 YENEEA. With 0 bases removed from V and 4 bases from J, the gap between germline ends came to 10 bases. The CDR3 protein is CASSLDHSTYEQYF. As DNA, the CDR3 is TGTGCCAGCAGCTTAGATCATTCGACTTACGAGCAGTACTTC.

The rearrangement joins TRBV19 to TRBJ1-4, with D unresolved. Trimming removed 3 bases from V and 0 bases from J, with 8 bases in between. This CDR3 contains 15 residues. The germline CDR1 and CDR2 sequences are LNHDA and SQIVND (reference sequence). DNA of the CDR3: TGTGCCAGTAGTATGGTCGGAGCAACTAATGAAAAACTGTTTTTT. The encoded protein is CASSMVGATNEKLFF. The entire variable domain, with the rest obtained from reference TRBV19 and TRBJ1-4, is as follows: DGGITQSPKYLFRKEGQNVTLSCEQNLNHDAMYWYRQDPGQGLRLIYYSQIVNDFQKGDIAEGYSVSREKKESFPLTVTSAQKNPTAFYLCASSMVGATNEKLFFGSGTQLSVL.

This sequence joins TRBV11-3 and TRBJ2-7; D may be TRBD1 (6 bases). The CDR3 is 15 amino acids. Germline CDR1 and CDR2: SGHNT and YENEEA. V shed 5 bases and J shed 2 bases, with 16 bases lying between them. CDR3 DNA: TGTGCCAGCAGCGTAGGGGCAGGGGCCACCTACGAGCAGTACTTC. It translates to CASSVGAGATYEQYF.

In this sample, this clone turned up once. The V and J genes are TRBV5-1 and TRBJ1-1; possibly TRBD1 for D (5 bases). The germline V and J ends were trimmed by 1 base and 0 bases, with 13 bases remaining between them. The germline CDR1 and CDR2 sequences are SGHRS and YFSETQ. The CDR3 consists of 16 residues. CDR3 sequence (DNA): TGCGCCAGCAGCTTGTCAGGGTCCACCATGAACACTGAAGCTTTCTTT. Its protein product is CASSLSGSTMNTEAFF.

The chain employs TRBV3-1 (or the pseudogene TRBV3-2) and TRBJ1-5; 9 positions agree with TRBD1. The CDR3 covers 16 residues. The germline V gene has CDR1 LGHDT and CDR2 YNNKEL (reference sequence). V lost 1 base, J lost 2 bases, and 3 bases stayed unmatched. CDR3 loop: CASSQGDRAGNQPQHF. Here the CDR3 DNA reads TGTGCCAGCAGCCAAGGGGACAGGGCTGGCAATCAGCCCCAGCATTTT.

The V gene is TRBV4-2, the J gene TRBJ2-3, with 12 bases lining up with TRBD2. Looked up from germline, CDR1 is LGHNA and CDR2 is YNFKEQ. Trimming took 1 base from V and 5 from J; bases not matched to a gene: 4. This CDR3 contains 16 residues. In DNA form, the CDR3 reads TGTGCCAGCAGCCAAGCTAGCGGGGGGGCGCAAGATACGCAGTATTTT. Translated, it gives CASSQASGGAQDTQYF.

The chain combines TRBV5-1 with TRBJ2-1, with 9 bases fitting TRBD1. J was trimmed by 7 bases and V by 2 bases; bases with no gene match: 7. The CDR3 contains 15 residues. Per the germline V gene, CDR1 is SGHRS and CDR2 is YFSETQ. DNA of the CDR3: TGCGCCAGCAGCTTCCGGGACAGGGAAAAGAATGAGCAGTTCTTC. It is translated as CASSFRDREKNEQFF.

V and J are TRBV7-9 and TRBJ2-2, with D possibly being TRBD1 (6 bases). Trimming removed 3 bases at V and 1 base at J, with 9 bases between. Per germline, CDR1 SEHNR and CDR2 FQNEAQ (reference sequence). The CDR3 is made up of 15 amino acids. CDR3 sequence: CASSFVQGNTGELFF. The CDR3 DNA reads as TGTGCCAGCAGCTTTGTACAGGGGAACACCGGGGAGCTGTTTTTT.

V usage is TRBV19 and J usage is TRBJ2-1, with 9 nucleotides matching TRBD2. J was trimmed by 4 bases and V by 3 bases; bases with no gene match: 7. Per germline, CDR1 LNHDA and CDR2 SQIVND (reference sequence). CDR3 length: 16 residues. This CDR3 reads CASSIGRLAGYNEQFF. Here the CDR3 DNA reads TGTGCCAGTAGTATTGGTCGCCTAGCGGGGTACAATGAGCAGTTCTTC.

CDR3 sequence: CASSLGQNNYGYTF. The CDR3 DNA reads as TGTGCCAGCAGCTTAGGACAGAACAACTATGGCTACACCTTC. This chain joins TRBV11-3 and TRBJ1-2, with D possibly matching TRBD1 (5 bases). The CDR3 covers 14 residues. The germline CDR1 and CDR2 sequences are SGHNT and YENEEA. V dropped 1 base and J dropped 2 bases, with 8 bases sitting between them.

With respect to this clone: A read error may account for a junction end that differs from germline. The sample holds other DNA sequences that translate to the same CDR3. The chain joins TRBV4-3 to TRBJ2-3; 7 bases match TRBD2. CDR3 length: 19 residues. Germline values: CDR1 LGHNA, CDR2 YSLEER. The CDR3 sequence is CASSQEVPGLRGNTDTQYF. The CDR3 DNA sequence: TGCGCCAGTAGCCAAGAGGTCCCAGGGTTGCGGGGGAACACAGATACGCAGTATTTT.

The chain combines TRBV28 with TRBJ2-1; 7 nucleotides agree with TRBD2. J lost 4 bases, V lost 3 bases, and 6 bases had no gene match. The CDR3 sequence is 15 residues long. Per germline, CDR1 MDHEN and CDR2 SYDVKM. The CDR3 loop reads CASSFHSGRYNEQFF. In DNA, the CDR3 is TGTGCCAGCAGTTTTCATAGCGGGCGGTACAATGAGCAGTTCTTC.

The chain carries TRBV27 and TRBJ1-3, with 7 bases matching TRBD1. Germline values: CDR1 MNHEY, CDR2 SMNVEV (reference sequence). The CDR3 length is 15 residues. The ends lost 5 bases at V and 4 bases at J; junction bases unmatched: 8. CDR3 in amino acids: CASSLSLRGGNTIYF. CDR3 DNA: TGTGCCAGCAGTCTTTCGCTCAGGGGGGGAAACACCATATATTTT.

V is TRBV6-5 and J is TRBJ2-4; the D gene is possibly TRBD1 (6 bases). There are 13 residues in the CDR3. Germline CDR1 reads MNHEY; CDR2 reads SVGAGI. The V end lost 6 bases, the J end lost 4 bases, and 10 bases lay between the germline ends. CDR3 nucleotide sequence: TGTGCCAGCAGACCCGGGACAAAAAACATTCAGTACTTC. Amino acid sequence: CASRPGTKNIQYF.

This chain joins TRBV7-9 and TRBJ2-5, with unresolved D. This CDR3 has 14 residues. Trimming pared 1 base from V and 0 bases from J, leaving 6 bases between. The germline CDR1 and CDR2 sequences are SEHNR and FQNEAQ (reference sequence). CDR3 nucleotides: TGTGCCAGCAGCTTAGGCCTAGACCAAGAGACCCAGTACTTC. Protein: CASSLGLDQETQYF.

The chain uses TRBV5-1 and TRBJ1-3; TRBD1 might be the D (6 bases). CDR1 SGHRS and CDR2 YFSETQ come from the germline V gene. The CDR3 runs to 15 residues. Deletions cut 1 base from V and 2 bases from J, with 10 bases between. The CDR3 loop reads CASSLNREAGNTIYF. DNA for the CDR3: TGCGCCAGCAGCTTGAACAGGGAAGCTGGAAACACCATATATTTT.